The present T cell receptor (beta chain) was sequenced within a study of T cell responses to AZD1222 COVID-19 vaccine. Study-wide results and limits: Baseline seropositives among AZD1222 recipients totaled only 5 to 7.

Germline V CDR1 and CDR2: MDHEN, SYDVKM. The CDR3 is 15 residues long. The V and J ends lost 6 bases and 6 bases respectively, with 15 bases between them. In regard to this clone: Its target is not known.

Profiled with immunoSEQ multiplex PCR; TCRdb holds only in-frame clones, not every one. Counted here are about 59,000 clones, approximately 92% occurring once; the ten biggest clones make up 5% to 6.5%. The chain uses TRBV28 and TRBJ1-6, with D tentatively TRBD1 (6 bases). This clonotype was sampled from an adult who received the AZD1222 COVID-19 vaccine. The starting material was peripheral blood, obtained 28 days after the second AZD1222 dose. As DNA, the CDR3 is TGTGCCAGCAGGCCCGCGGACAGACTTAATTCACCCCTCCACTTT. Its protein product is CASRPADRLNSPLHF. Filled out from reference TRBV28 and TRBJ1-6, the complete variable domain reads DVKVTQSSRYLVKRTGEKVFLECVQDMDHENMFWYRQDPGLGLRLIYFSYDVKMKEKGDIPEGYSVSREKKERFSLILESASTNQTSMYLCASRPADRLNSPLHFGNGTRLTVT.